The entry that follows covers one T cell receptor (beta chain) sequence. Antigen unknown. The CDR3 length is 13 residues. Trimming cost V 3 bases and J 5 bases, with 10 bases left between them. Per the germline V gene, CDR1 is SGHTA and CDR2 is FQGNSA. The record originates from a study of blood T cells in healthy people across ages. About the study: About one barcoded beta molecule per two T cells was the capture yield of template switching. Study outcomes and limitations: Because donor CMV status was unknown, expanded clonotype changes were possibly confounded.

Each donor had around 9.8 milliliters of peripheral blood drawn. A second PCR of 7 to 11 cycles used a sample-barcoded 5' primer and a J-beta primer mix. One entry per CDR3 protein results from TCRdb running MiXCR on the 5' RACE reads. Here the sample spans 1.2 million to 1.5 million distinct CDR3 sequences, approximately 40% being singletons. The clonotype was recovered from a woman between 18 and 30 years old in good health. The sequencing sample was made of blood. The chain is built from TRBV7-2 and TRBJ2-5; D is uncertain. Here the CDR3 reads CASSFSTDETQYF. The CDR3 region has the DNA TGTGCCAGCAGCTTTAGTACCGACGAGACCCAGTACTTC.